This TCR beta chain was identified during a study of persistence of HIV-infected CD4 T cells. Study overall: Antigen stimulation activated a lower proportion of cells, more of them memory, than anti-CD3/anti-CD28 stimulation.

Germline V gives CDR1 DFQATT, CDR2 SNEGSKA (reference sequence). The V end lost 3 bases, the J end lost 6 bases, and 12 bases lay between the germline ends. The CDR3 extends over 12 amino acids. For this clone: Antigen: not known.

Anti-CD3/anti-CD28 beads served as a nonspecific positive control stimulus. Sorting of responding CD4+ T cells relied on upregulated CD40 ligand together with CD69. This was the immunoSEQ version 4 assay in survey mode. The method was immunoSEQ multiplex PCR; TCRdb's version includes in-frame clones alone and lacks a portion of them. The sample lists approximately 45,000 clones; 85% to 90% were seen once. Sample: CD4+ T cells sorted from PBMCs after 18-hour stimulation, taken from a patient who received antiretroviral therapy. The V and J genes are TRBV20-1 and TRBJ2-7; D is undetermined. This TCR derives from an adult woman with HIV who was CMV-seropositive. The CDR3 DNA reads TGCAGTGCTAGTCGGCAGCTACGCGAGCAGTACTTC. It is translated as CSASRQLREQYF.